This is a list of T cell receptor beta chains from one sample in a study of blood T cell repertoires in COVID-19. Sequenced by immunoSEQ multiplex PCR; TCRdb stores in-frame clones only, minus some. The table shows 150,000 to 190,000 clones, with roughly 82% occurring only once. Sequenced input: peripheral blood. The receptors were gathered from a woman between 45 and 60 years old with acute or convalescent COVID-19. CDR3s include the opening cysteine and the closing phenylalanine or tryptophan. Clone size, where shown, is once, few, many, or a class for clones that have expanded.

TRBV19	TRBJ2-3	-	CASSIEHGTSGSTDTQYF
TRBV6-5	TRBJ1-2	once	CASSSMGRRYGYTF
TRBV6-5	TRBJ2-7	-	CASRSLQGGTYEQYF
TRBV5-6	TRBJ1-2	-	CASSLGQGAEGGYTF
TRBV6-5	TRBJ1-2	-	CASSGGHGYTF
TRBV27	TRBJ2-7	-	CASRYSGTGDEQYF
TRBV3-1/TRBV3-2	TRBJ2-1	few	CASSQERSSGEQFF
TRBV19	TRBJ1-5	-	CASSRVLDQPQHF
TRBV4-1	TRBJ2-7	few	CASSQDRGSGIITEQYF
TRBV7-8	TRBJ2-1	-	CASSLGSSGPYNEQFF
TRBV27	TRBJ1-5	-	CATPVCRGSNQPQHF
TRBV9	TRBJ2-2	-	CASSSRYGELFF
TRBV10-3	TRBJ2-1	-	CAISEIDEQFF
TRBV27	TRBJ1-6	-	CASSRQGWPNSPLHF
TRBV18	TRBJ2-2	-	CASSPRDTGELFF
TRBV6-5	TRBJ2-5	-	CASSYSATGGETQYF
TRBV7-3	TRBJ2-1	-	CASSYRAGHYLYNEQFF
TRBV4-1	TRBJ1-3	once	CASSQVPQDREIGNTIYF
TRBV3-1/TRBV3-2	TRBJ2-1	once	CASSQDVTSGGVGNEQFF
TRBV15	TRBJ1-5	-	CATSRDGPHDQPQHF
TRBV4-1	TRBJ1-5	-	CASSQDVSGGGRVKSQPQHF
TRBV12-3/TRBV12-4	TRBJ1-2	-	CASSPRDSYGYTF
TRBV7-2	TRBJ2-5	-	CASSPQRVGEQTQYF
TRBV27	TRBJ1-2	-	CASSPGTDPPYGYTF
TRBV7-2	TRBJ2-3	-	CASSLRWEWQDTQYF
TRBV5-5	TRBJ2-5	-	CASSLVFGQRLYQETQYF
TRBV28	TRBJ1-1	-	CASIGGGGNTEAFF
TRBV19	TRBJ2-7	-	CASSPQRGPYEQYF
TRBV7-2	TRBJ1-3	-	CASSFRGTGNTIYF
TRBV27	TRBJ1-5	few	CASSFGQGNQPQHF
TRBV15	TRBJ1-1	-	CATSRDRADTNTEAFF
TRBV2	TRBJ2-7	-	CASRVTGAKREQYF
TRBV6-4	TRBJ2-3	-	CASSDGTIDTQYF